The 27 T cell receptor beta chains given below trace back to one sample, sequenced in a study of shared clonotypes between healthy human individuals (dated by TCRdb to about 2020). The library came from the immunoSEQ multiplex PCR assay. What TCRdb holds here is the immuneACCESS table cut down to in-frame rearrangements. Part of the clones is not present; checked against another copy, under half of the missing clones reflect an unresolved V gene, and the others are unexplained. This sample has over a million clones in its table, and roughly 96% of those were observed once. The ten largest clones capture over 1% of the sample. Sequencing was done on a sample of naive CD4+ T cells sorted from blood. The sample's cell subset or site label, decoded: CD45RA+ positively selected. The source is a man aged 30 to 39 in good health.

The CDR3 sequence: CSVVHRLNTEAFF. Here the CDR3 DNA reads TGCAGCGTTGTGCATAGACTGAACACTGAAGCTTTCTTT. The genes are TRBV29-1 and TRBJ1-1; the D is unclear. The V gene lost 4 bases and the J gene lost 0 bases, with 9 bases spanning the gap. The CDR3 has 13 residues. Looked up from germline, CDR1 is SQVTM and CDR2 is ANQGSEA.

The chain uses TRBV29-1 and TRBJ2-1; TRBD2 matches at 8 bases. The ends lost 3 bases at V and 6 bases at J; junction bases unmatched: 7. The CDR3 extends over 14 amino acids. CDR1 SQVTM and CDR2 ANQGSEA come from the germline V gene. CDR3 coding DNA: TGCAGCGTTGACCACGGGAGGGCCCCCAATGAGCAGTTCTTC. It specifies CSVDHGRAPNEQFF.

V and J are TRBV5-4 and TRBJ2-7; 11 positions match TRBD2. With 0 bases clipped from V and 6 bases from J, the junction kept 8 bases outside the gene matches. Per the germline V gene, CDR1 is SGHNT and CDR2 is YYREEE (reference sequence). This CDR3 is 16 amino acids long. In DNA form, the CDR3 reads TGTGCCAGCAGCTTGGCCCCCACTAGCGGGAGAGGCGAGCAGTACTTC. Residues: CASSLAPTSGRGEQYF.

This chain links TRBV15 with TRBJ1-4; D might be TRBD1 (6 bases). Germline CDR1 is LNHNV and CDR2 is YYDKDF (reference sequence). Trimming took 2 bases from V and 3 from J, leaving 22 bases between them. The CDR3 sequence is 19 residues long. CDR3 amino acids: CATSRRGGGGGIPNEKLFF. CDR3 DNA sequence: TGTGCCACCAGCAGAAGAGGAGGGGGAGGAGGGATCCCTAATGAAAAACTGTTTTTT. Filled out from reference TRBV15 and TRBJ1-4, the complete variable domain reads DAMVIQNPRYQVTQFGKPVTLSCSQTLNHNVMYWYQQKSSQAPKLLFHYYDKDFNNEADTPDNFQSRRPNTSFCFLDIRSPGLGDTAMYLCATSRRGGGGGIPNEKLFFGSGTQLSVL.

V usage is TRBV7-2 and J usage is TRBJ2-5; TRBD1 aligns across 9 bases. The CDR3 consists of 16 residues. V lost 5 bases to trimming and J lost 1 base; unmatched junction nucleotides: 8. Germline lookup yields CDR1 SGHTA and CDR2 FQGNSA. For the CDR3, the DNA is TGTGCCAGCAGCCCTGGGACAGGGAAATTCCAAGAGACCCAGTACTTC. Residues: CASSPGTGKFQETQYF.

Only one count was recorded for this clone. The rearrangement links TRBV29-1 to TRBJ1-1, with D unclear. V was shortened by 1 base and J by 0 bases, with 18 bases between the two germline ends. Germline lookup yields CDR1 SQVTM and CDR2 ANQGSEA. The CDR3 spans 17 residues. CDR3 nucleotide sequence: TGCAGCGTTGAAGGGCAGAGCACGACTACCATGAACACTGAAGCTTTCTTT. Translating it yields CSVEGQSTTTMNTEAFF.

The V gene is TRBV28, the J gene TRBJ2-7; 9 bases agree with TRBD2. Germline CDR1 reads MDHEN; CDR2 reads SYDVKM. Trimming cost V 4 bases and J 6 bases; bases outside gene matches: 10. This CDR3 is 15 amino acids long. CDR3 nucleotides: TGTGCCAGCAGTTCCGGTCTAGCGGGACGTTTCGAGCAGTACTTC. It specifies CASSSGLAGRFEQYF. Together with reference TRBV28 and TRBJ2-7, the CDR3 gives the full variable domain: DVKVTQSSRYLVKRTGEKVFLECVQDMDHENMFWYRQDPGLGLRLIYFSYDVKMKEKGDIPEGYSVSREKKERFSLILESASTNQTSMYLCASSSGLAGRFEQYFGPGTRLTVT.

This rearrangement joins TRBV10-3 to TRBJ2-3; tentatively, D is TRBD2 (5 bases). V lost 4 bases, J lost 5 bases, and 10 bases lay in between. The CDR3 spans 13 residues. CDR1 and CDR2 (germline): ENHRY, SYGVKD. The CDR3 here is CAISAGLLDTQYF. The CDR3 coding sequence is TGTGCCATCAGTGCCGGACTCTTAGATACGCAGTATTTT.

The genes are TRBV4-3 and TRBJ2-6; D is undetermined. The CDR3 runs to 14 residues. Germline values: CDR1 LGHNA, CDR2 YSLEER. V was trimmed by 1 base and J by 0 bases, leaving 1 base between them. The CDR3 sequence: CASSQVSGANVLTF. Written as DNA, the CDR3 is TGCGCCAGCAGCCAAGTCTCTGGGGCCAACGTCCTGACTTTC.

This chain joins TRBV18 and TRBJ2-3; D is ambiguous. The CDR3 length is 16 residues. V was trimmed by 2 bases and J by 0 bases, leaving 12 bases between them. The germline V gene encodes CDR1 KGHSH and CDR2 LQKENI. CDR3 DNA: TGTGCCAGCTCACCATTTCGGCAGTCGAGCACAGATACGCAGTATTTT. Its protein is CASSPFRQSSTDTQYF.

This clone appeared a few times. V is TRBV9 and J is TRBJ1-4; the D is unclear. Trimming took 0 bases from V and 0 from J, leaving 6 bases between them. Per the germline V gene, CDR1 is SGDLS and CDR2 is YYNGEE. CDR3 size: 15 residues. The CDR3 sequence: CASSVGPTTNEKLFF. In DNA form, the CDR3 reads TGTGCCAGCAGCGTAGGTCCCACAACTAATGAAAAACTGTTTTTT.

This clone was seen a handful of times. The chain combines TRBV28 with TRBJ1-2, with TRBD1 identical over 9 bases. CDR3 length: 13 residues. CDR1 is MDHEN and CDR2 is SYDVKM in the germline V gene. With V trimmed by 6 bases and J by 5 bases, 4 bases remained unmatched. The CDR3 DNA reads TGTGCCAGCAGGAGACAGGGGGTTTATGGCTACACCTTC. Encoded protein: CASRRQGVYGYTF.

CDR3 nucleotides: TGTGCCAGCAGATCCGAGACCCATAACTATGGCTACACCTTC. This translates into CASRSETHNYGYTF. The V call is TRBV5-5, the J call TRBJ1-2; D remains ambiguous. The CDR3 is 14 residues long. Deletions cut 5 bases from V and 1 base from J, with 12 bases between. CDR1 is SGHKS, CDR2 YYEKEE, per germline (reference sequence).

This chain connects TRBV5-6 to TRBJ2-7; perhaps TRBD2 as D (7 bases). Per germline, CDR1 SGHDT and CDR2 YYEEEE. The CDR3 covers 18 residues. V was pared by 0 bases and J by 4 bases, with 23 bases between. The CDR3 coding sequence is TGTGCCAGCAGCTTGGTCGTACCATGGGGGGGCAAGGGTTACGAGCAGTACTTC. The encoded protein is CASSLVVPWGGKGYEQYF.

The CDR3 sequence is CASSQDVSRSSYEQYF. The CDR3 DNA reads as TGTGCCAGCAGCCAAGATGTCTCCCGGAGCTCCTACGAGCAGTACTTC. This chain connects TRBV4-2 to TRBJ2-7; D not certain. The germline V gene encodes CDR1 LGHNA and CDR2 YNFKEQ. The ends were cut back, 0 bases at V and 0 bases at J, with 12 bases in the middle. The CDR3 length is 16 residues.

The chain joins TRBV11-2 to TRBJ2-3, with D uncertain. Germline assignment: CDR1 SGHAT and CDR2 FQNNGV. CDR3 size: 14 residues. V gave up 11 bases and J gave up 1 base, with 16 bases separating them. The DNA of the CDR3 is TGTGCCTGTACATCTTGGCTTGGCACAGATACGCAGTATTTT. Its translation: CACTSWLGTDTQYF.

The CDR3 bases are TGTGCCAGCAGCGGTTACGAGCAGTACTTC. This gives the protein CASSGYEQYF. The chain recombines TRBV9 with TRBJ2-7; no reliable D call. The CDR3 loop spans 10 amino acids. In germline, CDR1 is SGDLS, CDR2 YYNGEE. Trimming stripped 3 bases from V and 4 bases from J, with 2 bases between.

The V gene is TRBV2, the J gene TRBJ2-7, with D unclear. The CDR3 length is 15 residues. CDR1 is SNHLY, CDR2 FYNNEI, per germline. Trimming left V 7 bases short and J 0 bases short, with 16 bases between. The CDR3 sequence is CASNEIPLSSYEQYF. Here the CDR3 DNA reads TGTGCCAGCAACGAGATACCGCTTTCCTCCTACGAGCAGTACTTC.

Comment on this clone: This specimen includes other DNA sequences encoding the same CDR3. The chain links TRBV28 to TRBJ2-3; TRBD2 matches at 10 bases. J lost 1 base, V lost 5 bases, and 3 bases had no gene match. CDR1 and CDR2 from the germline V gene are MDHEN and SYDVKM. The CDR3 is 15 amino acids. The CDR3 nucleotides read TGTGCCAGCAGTCCCACTAGCGGGGGCACAGATACGCAGTATTTT. Residues: CASSPTSGGTDTQYF.

The chain has TRBV7-2 and TRBJ2-1, with D perhaps matching TRBD2 (7 bases). Germline V gene lookup returns CDR1 SGHTA and CDR2 FQGNSA. V lost 5 bases, J lost 2 bases, and 16 bases lay in between. The CDR3 contains 16 residues. CDR3 sequence: CASSPVSGGAYNEQFF. The CDR3 DNA follows: TGTGCCAGCAGCCCGGTATCGGGGGGCGCCTACAATGAGCAGTTCTTC.

This chain joins TRBV10-2 and TRBJ2-3; 8 bases are a match to TRBD2. Germline V gene sequence: CDR1 WSHSY, CDR2 SAAADI. Losses at the gene ends were 6 bases for V and 1 base for J; bases not matched to a gene: 6. The CDR3 is 15 residues long. Here the CDR3 DNA reads TGCGCCAGCAGAGGAGCGGGAGTCCGCACAGATACGCAGTATTTT. It yields the protein CASRGAGVRTDTQYF.

This chain joins TRBV11-2 and TRBJ1-1, with TRBD1 as a possible D gene (6 bases). V lost 1 base and J 1 base, leaving 16 bases between the germline ends. Germline V CDR1 and CDR2: SGHAT, FQNNGV. The CDR3 covers 17 residues. The CDR3 here is CASSLAPAGGKNTEAFF. Here the CDR3 DNA reads TGTGCCAGCAGCTTAGCGCCGGCGGGGGGCAAGAACACTGAAGCTTTCTTT.

This chain links TRBV5-4 with TRBJ2-1; 7 nucleotides agree with TRBD2. CDR3 length: 14 amino acids. The germline gives CDR1 SGHNT, CDR2 YYREEE (reference sequence). V was pared by 4 bases and J by 3 bases, with 4 bases of the junction left unmatched. For the CDR3, the DNA is TGTGCCAGCAGCCTACGGACTAGCTACAATGAGCAGTTCTTC. Translated: CASSLRTSYNEQFF.

The genes are TRBV7-3 and TRBJ2-1; tentatively, D is TRBD2 (5 bases). The CDR3 has 16 residues. Trimming shortened V by 1 base and J by 2 bases, and 12 bases separated the two germline ends. CDR1 is SGHTA, CDR2 FQGTGA, per germline. The DNA of the CDR3 is TGTGCCAGCAGCTTAATAGCGCTTGGGACCTACAATGAGCAGTTCTTC. Protein product: CASSLIALGTYNEQFF.

This clone was recorded once. V and J are TRBV10-2 and TRBJ2-7; the D is unclear. Between the trimmed V and J ends, which lost 10 bases and 0 bases, there was a span of 10 bases. The germline CDR1 and CDR2 sequences are WSHSY and SAAADI. The CDR3 sequence is 12 residues long. The CDR3 sequence is CATSGSSYEQYF. CDR3 sequence (DNA): TGCGCCACCTCGGGTAGCTCCTACGAGCAGTACTTC.

The V gene is TRBV19, the J gene TRBJ1-5, with a weak D call TRBD1 (5 bases). V was trimmed by 5 bases and J by 6 bases, leaving 11 bases between them. The germline gives CDR1 LNHDA, CDR2 SQIVND (reference sequence). The CDR3 spans 13 residues. The CDR3 loop reads CASSGRDPQPQHF. CDR3 DNA sequence: TGTGCCAGTAGTGGGAGGGACCCTCAGCCCCAGCATTTT.

V is TRBV11-1 and J is TRBJ1-2; 7 bases align to TRBD1. From germline, CDR1 is SGHAT and CDR2 FQDESV (reference sequence). The J segment lost 4 bases and the V segment lost 11 bases, leaving 10 bases of the junction unmatched. The CDR3 is made up of 13 amino acids. The CDR3 sequence is CAVLPDRIYGYTF. The CDR3, as DNA: TGTGCCGTCTTACCGGACAGGATCTATGGCTACACCTTC.